Listed below are T cell receptor beta chains from one sample, sequenced in a study of chemoradiotherapy in HPV16-positive cancers. Assay used: immunoSEQ multiplex PCR; TCRdb lists only in-frame clones, some missing. Of some 20,000 clones listed, approximately 88% are singletons. The sequenced sample was blood, obtained from a patient who underwent chemoradiotherapy. The receptors originated from a human donor with HPV-associated anogenital cancer. CDR3s include the opening cysteine and the closing phenylalanine or tryptophan. The D gene is left open where the match is weak. Rows may omit the clone size; those that give it use once, few, many or a size class.

d_call clone_size j_call v_call cdr3_aa cdr3_nt
TRBD2 NA TRBJ2-2 TRBV6-4 CASSELAGTGELFF TGTGCCAGCAGTGAGCTAGCGGGCACCGGGGAGCTGTTTTTT
NA NA TRBJ1-5 TRBV4-3 CASSQESGLGSNQPQHF TGCGCCAGCAGCCAAGAATCCGGTTTGGGCAGCAATCAGCCCCAGCATTTT
NA NA TRBJ2-7 TRBV9 CASSARDTVYEQYF TGTGCCAGCAGCGCGAGGGACACGGTATACGAGCAGTACTTC
NA NA TRBJ1-2 TRBV7-8 CASSLVAGWNYGYTF TGTGCCAGCAGCTTAGTCGCAGGGTGGAACTATGGCTACACCTTC
NA once TRBJ1-1 TRBV6-5 CASSYSNYPEAFF TGTGCCAGCAGTTACTCGAATTATCCTGAAGCTTTCTTT
NA NA TRBJ1-4 TRBV9 CASSFGRTNEKLFF TGTGCCAGCAGCTTTGGCCGAACTAATGAAAAACTGTTTTTT
NA once TRBJ1-1 TRBV19 CASSIGFVRALDTEAFF TGTGCCAGTAGTATTGGTTTCGTTCGGGCGTTGGACACTGAAGCTTTCTTT
NA NA TRBJ1-1 TRBV4-2 CASSQDRWTEAFF TGTGCCAGCAGCCAAGATCGATGGACTGAAGCTTTCTTT
NA NA TRBJ1-3 TRBV29-1 CSVVWGSGNTIYF TGCAGCGTTGTATGGGGATCTGGAAACACCATATATTTT
NA NA TRBJ1-5 TRBV6-5 CASSYSKPGYNQPQHF TGTGCCAGCAGTTACTCGAAACCAGGGTACAATCAGCCCCAGCATTTT
NA NA TRBJ2-7 TRBV5-1 CASRISDRQFYEQYF TGCGCCAGCAGGATCAGTGATAGACAGTTCTACGAGCAGTACTTC
NA NA TRBJ1-5 TRBV2 CASSVEGAQPQHF TGTGCCAGCAGTGTGGAGGGCGCTCAGCCCCAGCATTTT
NA NA TRBJ1-2 TRBV29-1 CSVEELNYGYTF TGCAGCGTTGAAGAGCTAAACTATGGCTACACCTTC
NA NA TRBJ1-1 TRBV7-9 CASRPRQAPDTEAFF TGTGCCAGCAGGCCCAGACAGGCCCCCGACACTGAAGCTTTCTTT
TRBD1 few TRBJ1-5 TRBV4-3 CASSQDRWKGANQPQHF TGCGCCAGCAGCCAAGATCGGTGGAAGGGGGCCAATCAGCCCCAGCATTTT
NA NA TRBJ1-6 TRBV19 CASKTANSPLHF TGTGCCAGCAAGACAGCTAATTCACCCCTCCACTTT
NA NA TRBJ1-3 TRBV15 CATSRVQDSPSGNTIYF TGTGCCACCAGCAGAGTCCAGGACAGCCCCTCTGGAAACACCATATATTTT
NA NA TRBJ2-2 TRBV15 CATSRTAANTGELFF TGTGCCACCAGCAGAACAGCCGCGAACACCGGGGAGCTGTTTTTT
NA NA TRBJ2-7 TRBV9 CASSVGSGFSSYEQYF TGTGCCAGCAGCGTAGGATCGGGTTTTAGCTCCTACGAGCAGTACTTC
TRBD1 NA TRBJ1-3 TRBV5-1 CASSPSTGERVSGNTIYF TGCGCCAGCAGCCCCTCTACAGGGGAGAGGGTCTCTGGAAACACCATATATTTT
NA NA TRBJ2-1 TRBV28 CASSMPREQFF TGTGCCAGCTCAATGCCCCGCGAGCAGTTCTTC
NA NA TRBJ1-6 TRBV18 CASSNAIITNSPLHF TGTGCCAGCTCGAACGCTATAATCACTAATTCACCCCTCCACTTT
NA NA TRBJ2-5 TRBV12-5 CASATEETQYF TGTGCTAGTGCTACAGAAGAGACCCAGTACTTC
TRBD2 NA TRBJ2-1 TRBV9 CASSPTGTSNEQFF TGTGCCAGCAGCCCCACCGGGACTAGTAATGAGCAGTTCTTC
NA NA TRBJ1-1 TRBV11-3 CASSLGWGERAFF TGTGCCAGCAGCTTAGGTTGGGGGGAAAGAGCTTTCTTT
TRBD1 NA TRBJ1-1 TRBV5-1 CASSFYIGQGVGGNTEAFF TGCGCCAGCAGCTTCTATATTGGACAGGGGGTGGGCGGAAACACTGAAGCTTTCTTT